These 27 T cell receptor beta chains originate from one sample sequenced in a study of OX40 agonist ivuxolimab in advanced cancers. The protocol used for the library was the immunoSEQ multiplex PCR assay. As stored in TCRdb, this immuneACCESS dataset retains in-frame rearrangements with V and J assigned. A fraction of the clones does not appear; measured against another copy, unresolved V genes explain less than half of the discrepancy, and the remainder lacks a known reason. This sample is represented by fewer than 85,000 clones; about 86% of them were singletons. The ten largest clones capture less than 2.5% of the sample. This specimen was CD4+ or CD8+ T cells sorted from blood, taken in a trial of the OX40 agonist ivuxolimab. Every receptor here comes from an adult with an advanced solid tumor such as melanoma, head and neck, liver or kidney cancer.

This rearrangement joins TRBV18 to TRBJ2-7; D ambiguous. In germline, CDR1 is KGHSH, CDR2 LQKENI. V was pared by 1 base and J by 3 bases, with 7 bases between. This CDR3 spans 13 amino acids. CDR3 protein: CASSPRRDYEQYF. The CDR3, as DNA: TGTGCCAGCTCACCACGTAGGGACTACGAGCAGTACTTC.

The rearrangement uses TRBV30 and TRBJ2-7; 7 bases are a match to TRBD1. The CDR3 runs to 13 residues. Germline assignment: CDR1 GTSNPN and CDR2 SVGIG (reference sequence). The junction had 2 bases not matched to a gene; V was cut back by 2 bases and J by 1 base. The CDR3 sequence: CAWSKGQSYEQYF. The CDR3 nucleotides are TGTGCCTGGAGTAAGGGACAGTCCTACGAGCAGTACTTC.

The chain joins TRBV28 to TRBJ2-7; D is possibly TRBD1 (5 bases). V was clipped by 5 bases and J by 0 bases, with 11 bases between them. CDR3 length: 14 amino acids. The V gene's germline CDR1 is MDHEN and CDR2 SYDVKM. CDR3 residues: CASSETASSYEQYF. The CDR3 nucleotides are TGTGCCAGCAGTGAGACAGCTTCCTCCTACGAGCAGTACTTC.

The rearrangement uses TRBV18 and TRBJ1-1; 8 nucleotides line up with TRBD1. CDR1 and CDR2 from the germline V gene are KGHSH and LQKENI. The CDR3 is 14 amino acids. V gave up 3 bases and J gave up 3 bases; unmatched junction bases: 3. The CDR3 spells CASSPTGDDTEAFF. The CDR3 nucleotides are TGTGCCAGCTCACCGACAGGGGACGACACTGAAGCTTTCTTT. The full variable domain, in which reference TRBV18 and TRBJ1-1 provide the parts outside the CDR3, is NAGVMQNPRHLVRRRGQEARLRCSPMKGHSHVYWYRQLPEEGLKFMVYLQKENIIDESGMPKERFSAEFPKEGPSILRIQQVVRGDSAAYFCASSPTGDDTEAFFGQGTRLTVV.

The rearrangement joins TRBV27 to TRBJ2-1, with TRBD2 matching over 8 bases. In germline, CDR1 is MNHEY, CDR2 SMNVEV (reference sequence). CDR3 length equals 15 residues. Unmatched junction bases numbered 2, after V lost 2 bases and J lost 2 bases. For the CDR3, the DNA is TGTGCCAGCAGTTTACCTAGCGGGCCCTACAATGAGCAGTTCTTC. Protein sequence: CASSLPSGPYNEQFF.

The chain combines TRBV7-2 with TRBJ2-1; the match to TRBD2 covers 11 bases. After removal of 3 bases from V and 4 bases from J, the junction contained 5 bases not matched to a gene. The CDR3 sequence is 16 residues long. Per the germline V gene, CDR1 is SGHTA and CDR2 is FQGNSA. The CDR3 loop is CASSFTSGGSYNEQFF. CDR3 DNA sequence: TGTGCCAGCAGCTTTACTAGCGGGGGTTCGTACAATGAGCAGTTCTTC.

This chain joins TRBV28 and TRBJ2-3; no reliable D call. Germline-derived CDR1 and CDR2 are MDHEN and SYDVKM. The CDR3 covers 13 residues. The germline V and J ends were trimmed by 6 bases and 6 bases, with 13 bases remaining between them. The CDR3, as DNA: TGTGCCAGCAGCCGGACCGAAAGCGATACGCAGTATTTT. It is translated as CASSRTESDTQYF.

The count of this clone is one. CDR3 in amino acids: CASSPDRGGEAFF. In DNA form, the CDR3 reads TGTGCCAGCAGCCCGGACAGGGGGGGTGAAGCTTTCTTT. The chain couples TRBV5-4 to TRBJ1-1, with 10 nucleotides matching TRBD1. CDR3 length equals 13 residues. Losses at the gene ends were 4 bases for V and 7 bases for J; bases not matched to a gene: 4. CDR1 is SGHNT, CDR2 YYREEE, per germline (reference sequence).

The chain links TRBV18 to TRBJ2-3; 15 bases are a match to TRBD2. The CDR3 consists of 18 residues. The V segment lost 4 bases and the J segment 3 bases; nucleotides outside the gene matches: 8. The germline V gene has CDR1 KGHSH and CDR2 LQKENI. CDR3 loop: CASSRLGTSGRRTDTQYF. The DNA of the CDR3 is TGTGCCAGCTCACGTCTAGGGACTAGCGGGAGGAGAACAGATACGCAGTATTTT.

The chain recombines TRBV2 with TRBJ2-7; 7 bases line up with TRBD1. The V segment lost 3 bases and the J segment 5 bases; nucleotides outside the gene matches: 1. Germline V gene data show CDR1 as SNHLY and CDR2 as FYNNEI. CDR3 size: 12 residues. This chain's CDR3 is CASSDDRDEQYF. In DNA, the CDR3 is TGTGCCAGCAGTGATGACAGGGACGAGCAGTACTTC.

V and J are TRBV28 and TRBJ1-6; no clear D. Trimming shortened V by 8 bases and J by 7 bases, and 9 bases separated the two germline ends. The CDR3 sequence is 12 residues long. Looked up from germline, CDR1 is MDHEN and CDR2 is SYDVKM. Written as DNA, the CDR3 is TGTGCCAGCGGACCCTTGAATTCACCCCTCCACTTT. Protein: CASGPLNSPLHF.

The chain is built from TRBV2 and TRBJ2-3, with D possibly called TRBD1 or TRBD2 (6 bases each). Trimming removed 4 bases at V and 4 bases at J, with 12 bases between. The CDR3 consists of 14 residues. Germline CDR1 SNHLY, CDR2 FYNNEI. CDR3 DNA: TGTGCCAGCAGTGTAGGGGGGCCGGCAGATACGCAGTATTTT. It specifies CASSVGGPADTQYF.

The chain combines TRBV7-2 with TRBJ2-3; possible D gene TRBD1, 5 bases. This CDR3 spans 15 amino acids. Trimming stripped 0 bases from V and 3 bases from J, with 10 bases between. Germline V gene lookup returns CDR1 SGHTA and CDR2 FQGNSA. CDR3 in DNA: TGTGCCAGCAGCTTAGCAGGGGTGAGGACAGATACGCAGTATTTT. Protein: CASSLAGVRTDTQYF.

The chain recombines TRBV30 with TRBJ2-1; D is ambiguous. Trimming removed 3 bases at V and 5 bases at J, with 11 bases between. Per the germline V gene, CDR1 is GTSNPN and CDR2 is SVGIG (reference sequence). The CDR3 extends over 13 amino acids. Written as DNA, the CDR3 is TGTGCCTGGAGAGTCTCCCCCCACAATGAGCAGTTCTTC. Translation gives CAWRVSPHNEQFF.

V gene TRBV19 combines with J gene TRBJ2-7; 8 positions agree with TRBD1. Germline V gives CDR1 LNHDA, CDR2 SQIVND (reference sequence). This CDR3 has 11 residues. The V and J ends lost 6 bases and 6 bases, in that order; junction bases with no gene match: 1. The CDR3 DNA reads TGTGCCAGTAGGGGACAGGCCGAGCAGTACTTC. It translates to CASRGQAEQYF.

The rearrangement joins TRBV30 to TRBJ1-2, with a weak D call TRBD1 (6 bases). The CDR3 totals 13 residues. V was shortened by 0 bases and J by 8 bases, with 13 bases between the two germline ends. Germline CDR1 and CDR2: GTSNPN and SVGIG (reference sequence). CDR3 sequence (DNA): TGTGCCTGGAGTGTAGACAGGAGTTACGGCTACACCTTC. Translating gives CAWSVDRSYGYTF.

CDR3 sequence: CAWSGGPNTEAFF. The CDR3 coding sequence is TGTGCCTGGAGCGGGGGCCCGAACACTGAAGCTTTCTTT. The chain uses TRBV30 and TRBJ1-1; D is perhaps TRBD1 (6 bases). Trimming cost V 3 bases and J 1 base, with 9 bases left between them. CDR1 and CDR2 (germline): GTSNPN, SVGIG (reference sequence). The CDR3 spans 13 residues. Filled out from reference TRBV30 and TRBJ1-1, the complete variable domain reads SQTIHQWPATLVQPVGSPLSLECTVEGTSNPNLYWYRQAAGRGLQLLFYSVGIGQISSEVPQNLSASRPQDRQFILSSKKLLLSDSGFYLCAWSGGPNTEAFFGQGTRLTVV.

The chain uses TRBV7-2 and TRBJ2-7; 7 bases fit TRBD2. The germline V gene has CDR1 SGHTA and CDR2 FQGNSA. This CDR3 is built from 15 residues. V shed 4 bases and J 4 bases; nucleotides not matched to a gene: 10. The CDR3 region has the DNA TGTGCCAGCAGCTCCTCGGGAGGTTACCCGTACGAGCAGTACTTC. Translated, it gives CASSSSGGYPYEQYF. Full variable domain (outside the CDR3, taken from reference TRBV7-2 and TRBJ2-7): GAGVSQSPSNKVTEKGKDVELRCDPISGHTALYWYRQSLGQGLEFLIYFQGNSAPDKSGLPSDRFSAERTGGSVSTLTIQRTQQEDSAVYLCASSSSGGYPYEQYFGPGTRLTVT.

This clone was seen repeatedly, ten times or more. The sample carries other DNA sequences with the same CDR3. The chain recombines TRBV19 with TRBJ2-3, with 8 bases matching TRBD2. This CDR3 is built from 16 residues. J lost 1 base, V lost 4 bases, and 7 bases had no gene match. Germline CDR1 and CDR2: LNHDA and SQIVND (reference sequence). The CDR3 here is CASSKIGAGGTDTQYF. The CDR3 DNA reads as TGTGCCAGTAGTAAGATCGGAGCGGGAGGCACAGATACGCAGTATTTT.

A single count supports this clone. The chain carries TRBV5-4 and TRBJ2-6; 8 positions match TRBD1. The trim removed 4 bases at V and 4 bases at J, leaving 16 bases unmatched. The CDR3 spans 19 residues. The germline gives CDR1 SGHNT, CDR2 YYREEE (reference sequence). The CDR3, as DNA: TGTGCCAGCAGCCCGGGACAGGTTGGGGTTGAGGCGGGGGCCAACGTCCTGACTTTC. The encoded protein is CASSPGQVGVEAGANVLTF.

In its sample, this clone was seen once. The chain joins TRBV5-1 to TRBJ2-7; TRBD2 aligns across 13 bases. After removal of 0 bases from V and 4 bases from J, the junction contained 10 bases not matched to a gene. This CDR3 comprises 18 residues. Germline CDR1 SGHRS, CDR2 YFSETQ. The CDR3 nucleotides read TGCGCCAGCAGCTTGGGGACTAGCGGGGGCCGAAACCCGTACGAGCAGTACTTC. Translating it yields CASSLGTSGGRNPYEQYF.

The CDR3 here is CASSEMTATNEKLFF. CDR3 DNA sequence: TGTGCCAGCAGTGAAATGACAGCAACTAATGAAAAACTGTTTTTT. The chain employs TRBV2 and TRBJ1-4, with D possibly being TRBD1 (5 bases). Germline V lookup: CDR1 SNHLY, CDR2 FYNNEI. The CDR3 loop spans 15 amino acids. V lost 2 bases, J lost 0 bases, and 7 bases lay in between.

The V gene is TRBV6-6, the J gene TRBJ1-4; possibly TRBD1 for D (6 bases). The germline V gene encodes CDR1 MNHNY and CDR2 SVGAGI (reference sequence). With 6 bases removed from V and 5 bases from J, the gap between germline ends came to 16 bases. This CDR3 contains 15 residues. The CDR3 DNA reads TGTGCCAGCAGACCGCCGACAGGACTGAATGAAAAACTGTTTTTT. Translating it yields CASRPPTGLNEKLFF.

The gene calls are TRBV4-3 and TRBJ2-7; D ambiguous. The CDR3 is 15 residues long. Germline V lookup: CDR1 LGHNA, CDR2 YSLEER. Between the trimmed V and J ends, which lost 0 bases and 5 bases, there was a span of 14 bases. CDR3 residues: CASSQDRASRDEQYF. CDR3 nucleotides: TGCGCCAGCAGCCAAGATAGGGCATCTCGGGACGAGCAGTACTTC.

This chain joins TRBV5-1 and TRBJ2-7; 10 bases align to TRBD1. Unmatched junction bases numbered 6, after V lost 4 bases and J lost 2 bases. There are 15 residues in the CDR3. Germline CDR1 and CDR2: SGHRS and YFSETQ. The CDR3 sequence is CASSPGQGMPYEQYF. The CDR3 bases are TGCGCCAGCAGCCCGGGACAGGGGATGCCCTACGAGCAGTACTTC.

The chain combines TRBV4-1 with TRBJ2-1; no definite D call. V lost 1 base and J lost 2, with 12 bases in between. Germline CDR1 is MGHRA and CDR2 is YSYEKL. The CDR3 has 16 amino acids. The CDR3 spells CASSQANLITYNEQFF. CDR3 sequence (DNA): TGCGCCAGCAGCCAAGCGAATTTGATTACCTACAATGAGCAGTTCTTC.

The chain has TRBV18 and TRBJ2-5, with TRBD1 matching 9 bases. Germline V CDR1 and CDR2: KGHSH, LQKENI. The trim removed 4 bases at V and 4 bases at J, leaving 7 bases unmatched. This CDR3 has 15 amino acids. As DNA, the CDR3 is TGTGCCAGCTCACGCCCTACAGGGGGCCGAGAGACCCAGTACTTC. Translating gives CASSRPTGGRETQYF.